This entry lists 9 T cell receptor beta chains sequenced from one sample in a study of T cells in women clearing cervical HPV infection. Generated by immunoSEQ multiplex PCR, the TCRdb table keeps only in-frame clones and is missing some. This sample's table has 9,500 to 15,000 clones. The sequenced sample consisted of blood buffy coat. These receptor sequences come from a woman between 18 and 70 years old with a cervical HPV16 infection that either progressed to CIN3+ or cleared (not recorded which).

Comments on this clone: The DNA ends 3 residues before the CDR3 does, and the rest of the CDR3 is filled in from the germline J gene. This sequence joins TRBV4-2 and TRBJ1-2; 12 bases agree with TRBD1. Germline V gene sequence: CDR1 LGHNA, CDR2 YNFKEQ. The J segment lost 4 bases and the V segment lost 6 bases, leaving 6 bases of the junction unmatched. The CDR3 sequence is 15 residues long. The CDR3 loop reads CASRPGTGGIYGYTF. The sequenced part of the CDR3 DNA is TGTGCCAGCAGGCCCGGGACAGGGGGCATCTATGGC.

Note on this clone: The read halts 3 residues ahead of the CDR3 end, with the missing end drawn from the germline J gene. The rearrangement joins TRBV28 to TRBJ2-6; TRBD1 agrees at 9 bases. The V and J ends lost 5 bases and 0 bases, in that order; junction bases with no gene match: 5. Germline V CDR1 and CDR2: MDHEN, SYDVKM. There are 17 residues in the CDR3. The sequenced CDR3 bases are TGTGCCAGCAGTCCACGGGACAGGGTCTCTGGGGCCAACGTC. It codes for CASSPRDRVSGANV. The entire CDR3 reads CASSPRDRVSGANVLTF. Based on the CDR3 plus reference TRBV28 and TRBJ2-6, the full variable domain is DVKVTQSSRYLVKRTGEKVFLECVQDMDHENMFWYRQDPGLGLRLIYFSYDVKMKEKGDIPEGYSVSREKKERFSLILESASTNQTSMYLCASSPRDRVSGANVLTFGAGSRLTVL.

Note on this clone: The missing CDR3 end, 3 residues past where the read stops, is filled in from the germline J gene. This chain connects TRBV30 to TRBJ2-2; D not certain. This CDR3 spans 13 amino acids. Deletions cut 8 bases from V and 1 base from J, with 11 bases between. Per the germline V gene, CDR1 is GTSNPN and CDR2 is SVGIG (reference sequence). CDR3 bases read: TGTGCCGGCACCTCTAGGAACACCGGGGAG. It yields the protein CAGTSRNTGE. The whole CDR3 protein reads CAGTSRNTGELFF.

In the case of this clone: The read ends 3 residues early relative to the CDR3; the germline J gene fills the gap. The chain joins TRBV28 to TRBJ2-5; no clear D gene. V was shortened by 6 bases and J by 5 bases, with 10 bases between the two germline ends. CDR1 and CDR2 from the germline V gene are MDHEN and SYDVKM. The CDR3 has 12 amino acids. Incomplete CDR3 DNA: TGTGCCAGCAGCTCGATCCAGGAGACC. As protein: CASSSIQET. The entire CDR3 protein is CASSSIQETQYF.

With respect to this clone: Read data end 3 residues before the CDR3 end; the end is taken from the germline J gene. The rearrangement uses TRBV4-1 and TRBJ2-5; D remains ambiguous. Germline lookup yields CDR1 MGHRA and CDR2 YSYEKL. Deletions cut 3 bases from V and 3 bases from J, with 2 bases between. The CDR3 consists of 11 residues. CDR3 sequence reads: CASSHKETQYF. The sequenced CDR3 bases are TGCGCCAGCAGCCACAAAGAGACC.

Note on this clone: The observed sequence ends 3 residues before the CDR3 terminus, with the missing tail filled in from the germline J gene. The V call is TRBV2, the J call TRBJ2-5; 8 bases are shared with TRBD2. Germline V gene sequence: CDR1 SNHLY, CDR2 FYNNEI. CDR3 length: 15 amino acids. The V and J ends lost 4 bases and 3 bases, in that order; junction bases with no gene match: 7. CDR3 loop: CASSGNGGAEETQYF. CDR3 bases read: TGTGCCAGCAGTGGGAACGGGGGGGCCGAAGAGACC.

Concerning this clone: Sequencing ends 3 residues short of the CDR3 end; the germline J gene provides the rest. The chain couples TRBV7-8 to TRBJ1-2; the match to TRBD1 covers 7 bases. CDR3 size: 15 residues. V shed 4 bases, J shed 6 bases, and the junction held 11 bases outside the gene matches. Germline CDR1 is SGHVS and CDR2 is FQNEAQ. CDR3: CASSSRQGGLNGYTF. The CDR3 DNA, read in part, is TGTGCCAGCAGCTCCCGACAGGGAGGGCTAAATGGC.

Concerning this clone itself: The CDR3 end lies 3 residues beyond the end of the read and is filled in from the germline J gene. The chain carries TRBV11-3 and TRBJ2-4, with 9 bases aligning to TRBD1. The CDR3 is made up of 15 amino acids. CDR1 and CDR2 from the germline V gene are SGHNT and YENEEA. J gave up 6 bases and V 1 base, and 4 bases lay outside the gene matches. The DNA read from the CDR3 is TGTGCCAGCAGCTTAGGAGGGACAGGGCGAAACATT. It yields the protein CASSLGGTGRNI. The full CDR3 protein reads CASSLGGTGRNIQYF. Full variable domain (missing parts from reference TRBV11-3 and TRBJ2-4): EAGVVQSPRYKIIEKKQPVAFWCNPISGHNTLYWYLQNLGQGPELLIRYENEEAVDDSQLPKDRFSAERLKGVDSTLKIQPAELGDSAVYLCASSLGGTGRNIQYFGAGTRLSVL.

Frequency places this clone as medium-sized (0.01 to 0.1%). The sequenced part of the CDR3 DNA is TGCAGCGTTGCTGAGGGTGACTATGGC. It specifies CSVAEGDYG. The entire CDR3 reads CSVAEGDYGYTF. This chain connects TRBV29-1 to TRBJ1-2, with no clear D. The read falls 3 residues short of the CDR3 end, and the missing part is taken from the germline J gene. Germline V gene sequence: CDR1 SQVTM, CDR2 ANQGSEA. This CDR3 spans 12 amino acids. V was pared by 4 bases and J by 3 bases, with 9 bases between.